The 8 T cell receptor beta chains in this list originate from one sample, sequenced in a study of CD8+CD57+ T cells in acquired aplastic anemia. Profiling that covered TCR beta VDJ and CDR3 relied on genomic DNA as its template. MiXCR, run by TCRdb on the reads, gives a single entry per CDR3 protein. This table holds about 180,000 distinct CDR3 sequences, over 40% found once. The authors sequenced patients whose flow cytometry had shown CD8+CD57+ cell expansion. Specimen: sorted CD4+, CD8+, or CD8+CD57+ T cells (not recorded which) from PBMCs. The receptors come from a human donor with aplastic anemia.

This clonotype was seen many times. The chain uses TRBV20-1 and TRBJ2-5, with D possibly TRBD2 on 6 matching bases. The CDR3 consists of 15 residues. Trimming left V 4 bases short and J 1 base short, with 16 bases between. Looked up from germline, CDR1 is DFQATT and CDR2 is SNEGSKA (reference sequence). DNA for the CDR3: TGCAGTGCTAAAAGTAGCGGTCTTGTCCAAGAGACCCAGTACTTC. It yields the protein CSAKSSGLVQETQYF.

This clonotype was recorded a few times. At one end the junction does not follow the germline gene, possibly because of a read error. The V gene is TRBV2, the J gene TRBJ1-2, with D possibly being TRBD1 (5 bases). The CDR3 has 16 residues. Germline V gene sequence: CDR1 SNHLY, CDR2 FYNNEI. The CDR3 DNA follows: TGTGCCAGCAGTGATGGGGGGACGGGAGCTAACTATGGCTACACTTTC. Translation gives CASSDGGTGANYGYTF.

As regards this clonotype: Since a much larger clone is just one base distant, this may be a read error. The chain links TRBV5-1 to TRBJ1-2, with D unclear. Germline CDR1 SGHRS, CDR2 YFSETQ. The CDR3 contains 13 residues. V was shortened by 6 bases and J by 6 bases, with 15 bases between the two germline ends. This CDR3 is CASNMIPDHGYTF. Written as DNA, the CDR3 is TGCGCCAGCAACATGATTCCTGATCATGGCTACACCTTC.

On this clonotype: A junction end diverges from the germline sequence, so it may reflect a read error. The CDR3, as DNA: TGTAGTGCTTCCCAGCGGATCTTCGACGAGACCCAGTACTTC. It specifies CSASQRIFDETQYF. J is TRBJ2-5 and V is TRBV20-1; tentatively, D is TRBD2 (5 bases). The CDR3 is 14 amino acids. Germline CDR1 is DFQATT and CDR2 is SNEGSKA (reference sequence).

The J gene is TRBJ2-3, the V gene TRBV15; D gene ambiguous. Trimming removed 0 bases at V and 1 base at J, with 5 bases between. The CDR3 has 14 residues. Germline CDR1 reads LNHNV; CDR2 reads YYDKDF (reference sequence). This CDR3 is CATSREYGTDTQYF. CDR3 sequence (DNA): TGTGCCACCAGCAGAGAATATGGCACAGATACGCAGTATTTT.

The J gene is TRBJ2-5, the V gene TRBV7-3; tentatively, D is TRBD2 (6 bases). The CDR3 contains 15 residues. V was trimmed by 4 bases and J by 5 bases, leaving 17 bases between them. In germline, CDR1 is SGHTA, CDR2 FQGTGA. The CDR3 nucleotides read TGTGCCAGCAGCTCGTCCGGGACTTGGGGCGAGACCCAGTACTTC. Encoded protein: CASSSSGTWGETQYF.

This clonotype has just one count. The chain joins TRBV2 to TRBJ2-1; maybe TRBD1 (5 bases). The J call may be mistaken, given a closer DNA end match to TRBJ2-7. This CDR3 has 13 residues. Germline V gene lookup returns CDR1 SNHLY and CDR2 FYNNEI. DNA for the CDR3: TGTGCCAGCAGTGGGGGCCCCTACAATGAGCAGTACTTC. Protein sequence: CASSGGPYNEQYF.

This clonotype appeared a single time. At one of its ends the junction is not consistent with the germline gene, which may arise from a read error. The chain combines TRBV7-2 with TRBJ2-7; tentatively, D is TRBD1 or TRBD2 (7 bases each). Germline CDR1 SGHTA, CDR2 FQGNSA. This CDR3 is 14 amino acids long. For the CDR3, the DNA is TGTGCCAGCAGCGGAACCGTAGCAGGGGGAGGGCAGTGCTTC. Translated, it gives CASSGTVAGGGQCF.